Shown below are 22 T cell receptor beta chains from a single sample sequenced in a study of sequential checkpoint blockade in melanoma. The data were produced by immunoSEQ multiplex PCR, yet TCRdb's version contains in-frame clones alone and is incomplete. The table shows 10,000 to 15,000 clones, with about four fifths occurring only once. Treatment described: randomized to nivolumab then ipilimumab (arm A) or the reverse (arm B). The input for sequencing was CD8+ T cells sorted from blood (inferred from file names), taken from a patient given nivolumab and ipilimumab in sequence. The receptor source for this set is a human donor with melanoma.

The chain combines TRBV6-1 with TRBJ1-6; D call uncertain. The CDR3 runs 14 residues. V was clipped by 4 bases and J by 8 bases, with 12 bases between them. CDR1 is MNHNS, CDR2 SASEGT, per germline. CDR3 amino acids: CASSAPSVYSPLHF. CDR3 nucleotide sequence: TGTGCCAGCAGTGCCCCCTCCGTATATTCACCCCTCCACTTT.

This rearrangement joins TRBV4-1 to TRBJ2-1; TRBD2 is a possible D gene (6 bases). Germline V gene sequence: CDR1 MGHRA, CDR2 YSYEKL. V was pared by 1 base and J by 7 bases, with 14 bases between. The CDR3 extends over 15 amino acids. CDR3 in DNA: TGCGCCAGCAGCCAAGCCCGAGGGGAGGCGAATGAGCAGTTCTTC. This codes for CASSQARGEANEQFF.

The chain recombines TRBV28 with TRBJ1-1; TRBD1 agrees at 9 bases. With V trimmed by 2 bases and J by 11 bases, 12 bases remained unmatched. Germline V lookup: CDR1 MDHEN, CDR2 SYDVKM. The length of the CDR3 is 15 residues. CDR3 amino acids: CASSLPGTGSRAAFF. DNA of the CDR3: TGTGCCAGCAGTTTACCTGGGACAGGGTCACGGGCGGCTTTCTTT.

The J gene is TRBJ2-7, the V gene TRBV27; the D gene is possibly TRBD2 (5 bases). Trimming took 8 bases from V and 4 from J, leaving 18 bases between them. The CDR3 contains 14 residues. Germline CDR1 MNHEY, CDR2 SMNVEV (reference sequence). The CDR3 DNA sequence: TGTGCCAGCGGGCCGGGGAACCCCCGGTACGAGCAGTACTTC. Translation gives CASGPGNPRYEQYF.

The chain is built from TRBV19 and TRBJ2-3, with 8 positions matching TRBD2. The CDR3 extends over 14 amino acids. The germline gives CDR1 LNHDA, CDR2 SQIVND (reference sequence). The J segment lost 4 bases and the V segment lost 5 bases, leaving 5 bases of the junction unmatched. The CDR3 DNA reads as TGTGCCAGTAGTGGGCTAGCGGGTTCAGATACGCAGTATTTT. Translating gives CASSGLAGSDTQYF. Based on the CDR3 plus reference TRBV19 and TRBJ2-3, the full variable domain is DGGITQSPKYLFRKEGQNVTLSCEQNLNHDAMYWYRQDPGQGLRLIYYSQIVNDFQKGDIAEGYSVSREKKESFPLTVTSAQKNPTAFYLCASSGLAGSDTQYFGPGTRLTVL.

The gene calls are TRBV27 and TRBJ2-7; D not certain. The CDR3 is 16 amino acids. Germline V gives CDR1 MNHEY, CDR2 SMNVEV (reference sequence). Between the trimmed V and J ends, which lost 4 bases and 0 bases, there was a span of 16 bases. CDR3 in DNA: TGTGCCAGCAGTTCCCCGGGTAGGCTGAACTCCTACGAGCAGTACTTC. Its protein is CASSSPGRLNSYEQYF.

For the CDR3, the DNA is TGCGCCAGCAGCACACGGACAGGGAACACCGGGGAGCTGTTTTTT. Translated: CASSTRTGNTGELFF. The chain couples TRBV4-3 to TRBJ2-2; 7 nucleotides align to TRBD1. With V trimmed by 5 bases and J by 1 base, 4 bases remained unmatched. The CDR3 is made up of 15 amino acids. The germline CDR1 and CDR2 sequences are LGHNA and YSLEER.

The chain couples TRBV7-9 to TRBJ2-7, with D uncertain. The CDR3 consists of 15 residues. V dropped 1 base and J dropped 5 bases, with 15 bases sitting between them. CDR1 and CDR2 (germline): SEHNR, FQNEAQ (reference sequence). The CDR3 sequence is CASSLEDTFNDEQYF. Written as DNA, the CDR3 is TGTGCCAGCAGCTTAGAAGACACTTTTAACGACGAGCAGTACTTC.

V usage is TRBV5-6 and J usage is TRBJ2-7; 10 bases are shared with TRBD1. V shed 4 bases, J shed 4 bases, and the junction held 8 bases outside the gene matches. Germline-derived CDR1 and CDR2 are SGHDT and YYEEEE. This CDR3 region has 15 residues. CDR3 DNA: TGTGCCAGCAGCGCCCCCGGGACAGGGGCTTACGAGCAGTACTTC. Its translation is CASSAPGTGAYEQYF.

The gene calls are TRBV29-1 and TRBJ2-1; 7 bases are a match to TRBD2. This CDR3 spans 13 amino acids. The germline V gene encodes CDR1 SQVTM and CDR2 ANQGSEA. J was trimmed by 3 bases and V by 7 bases; bases with no gene match: 6. The CDR3 is CSAWERGYNEQFF. The DNA for the CDR3 is TGCAGCGCCTGGGAGCGGGGCTACAATGAGCAGTTCTTC.

This chain connects TRBV7-9 to TRBJ1-2, with TRBD1 identical over 9 bases. The germline V gene has CDR1 SEHNR and CDR2 FQNEAQ (reference sequence). The V segment lost 1 base and the J segment 7 bases; nucleotides outside the gene matches: 4. The CDR3 sequence is 14 residues long. CDR3 in DNA: TGTGCCAGCAGCTTAGTACAGGGGGCCGGTGGCTACACCTTC. This gives the protein CASSLVQGAGGYTF.

The chain has TRBV19 and TRBJ1-2; D not certain. The CDR3 length is 15 residues. Deletions cut 8 bases from V and 4 bases from J, with 20 bases between. CDR1 is LNHDA and CDR2 is SQIVND in the germline V gene (reference sequence). CDR3 nucleotide sequence: TGTGCCAGTTCGGAGCGCGCGAGGGTCGTCTATGGCTACACCTTC. It codes for CASSERARVVYGYTF.

This chain uses TRBV27 with TRBJ2-1; 7 bases fit TRBD2. Germline V CDR1 and CDR2: MNHEY, SMNVEV (reference sequence). Trimming took 8 bases from V and 0 from J; bases not matched to a gene: 7. The CDR3 has 15 residues. The CDR3: CASLGRGFSYNEQFF. CDR3 DNA sequence: TGTGCCAGCCTGGGGCGGGGGTTCTCCTACAATGAGCAGTTCTTC.

The chain is built from TRBV7-9 and TRBJ1-6; no reliable D call. Germline CDR1 reads SEHNR; CDR2 reads FQNEAQ (reference sequence). The CDR3 has 13 amino acids. Trimming cost V 1 base and J 11 bases, with 9 bases left between them. The CDR3 is CASSLGTAPPLHF. For the CDR3, the DNA is TGTGCCAGCAGCTTAGGTACAGCACCACCCCTCCACTTT.

The chain uses TRBV7-9 and TRBJ2-1; D is uncertain. Germline values: CDR1 SEHNR, CDR2 FQNEAQ (reference sequence). This CDR3 has 12 residues. Trimming removed 1 base at V and 6 bases at J, with 4 bases between. CDR3 residues: CASSLGLNEQFF. CDR3 nucleotides: TGTGCCAGCAGCTTAGGGCTCAATGAGCAGTTCTTC.

The chain couples TRBV7-2 to TRBJ2-7, with 9 bases matching TRBD1. With 5 bases clipped from V and 5 bases from J, the junction kept 10 bases outside the gene matches. CDR1 and CDR2 (germline): SGHTA, FQGNSA. This CDR3 comprises 15 residues. CDR3 protein: CASSPTGGSSDEQYF. CDR3 nucleotide sequence: TGTGCCAGCAGCCCGACAGGGGGTTCGTCGGACGAGCAGTACTTC.

The genes are TRBV7-6 and TRBJ2-7; D is ambiguous. The CDR3 extends over 12 amino acids. The germline V gene has CDR1 SGHVS and CDR2 FNYEAQ. V lost 6 bases to trimming and J lost 7 bases, with 13 bases between them. The CDR3 DNA sequence: TGTGCCAGCAGTCAACCTGCGACAGAGCAGTACTTC. It encodes CASSQPATEQYF.

The genes are TRBV9 and TRBJ2-2; 7 bases match TRBD1. With V trimmed by 3 bases and J by 2 bases, 1 base remained unmatched. The germline CDR1 and CDR2 sequences are SGDLS and YYNGEE. The CDR3 extends over 14 amino acids. The chain's CDR3 is CASSGQGNTGELFF. The CDR3 DNA reads as TGTGCCAGCAGCGGACAGGGAAACACCGGGGAGCTGTTTTTT.

This clone was counted a few times. This sequence joins TRBV6-6 and TRBJ2-1; 9 bases are shared with TRBD1. With 5 bases clipped from V and 6 bases from J, the junction kept 5 bases outside the gene matches. Per germline, CDR1 MNHNY and CDR2 SVGAGI (reference sequence). This CDR3 spans 14 amino acids. The CDR3 DNA reads as TGTGCCAGCAGTCTCCGGGACAGGGCCAATGAGCAGTTCTTC. It yields the protein CASSLRDRANEQFF.

This clone is a singleton in its sample. The chain links TRBV19 to TRBJ1-6; D may be TRBD1 (5 bases). The CDR3 totals 17 residues. From germline, CDR1 is LNHDA and CDR2 SQIVND (reference sequence). The V end lost 3 bases, the J end lost 2 bases, and 14 bases lay between the germline ends. CDR3: CASSISSQGPYNSPLHF. The CDR3, as DNA: TGTGCCAGTAGTATTTCTTCGCAGGGTCCCTATAATTCACCCCTCCACTTT.

CDR3 amino acids: CASSVTERSSYNEQFF. The CDR3 bases are TGTGCCAGCAGCGTAACAGAAAGAAGCTCCTACAATGAGCAGTTCTTC. The chain is built from TRBV9 and TRBJ2-1; D is uncertain. V lost 1 base and J 0 bases, leaving 11 bases between the germline ends. The CDR3 runs 16 residues. Germline CDR1 is SGDLS and CDR2 is YYNGEE.

The chain combines TRBV11-1 with TRBJ2-7; D is perhaps TRBD1 (6 bases). CDR1 and CDR2 (germline): SGHAT, FQDESV (reference sequence). The CDR3 is 13 residues long. Trimming took 1 base from V and 3 from J, leaving 7 bases between them. Here the CDR3 DNA reads TGTGCCAGCAGCTTAGGGACAGTCTACGAGCAGTACTTC. Its protein is CASSLGTVYEQYF.